The text below deals with one T cell receptor (beta chain). This sample is drawn from a study of blood T cell repertoires in COVID-19. The CDR3 has 16 residues. Germline CDR1 and CDR2: SEHNR and FQNEAQ (reference sequence). V dropped 2 bases and J dropped 1 base, with 14 bases sitting between them. Sequencing used immunoSEQ multiplex PCR; TCRdb keeps in-frame clones, though not all of them. The sample includes 300,000 to 400,000 clones, approximately 83% seen only once; the top ten take approximately 4.4%. The sequenced sample consisted of PBMCs or T cells enriched from blood (not recorded which). The TCR originated in a woman aged 40 to 49 with acute COVID-19. The chain uses TRBV7-9 and TRBJ2-5; tentatively, D is TRBD1 (6 bases). The CDR3 region has the DNA TGTGCCAGCAGCTTAATAGGTGGGGGCCGCCAAGAGACCCAGTACTTC. Protein: CASSLIGGGRQETQYF. The full variable domain, its missing parts supplied by reference TRBV7-9 and TRBJ2-5, is DTGVSQNPRHKITKRGQNVTFRCDPISEHNRLYWYRQTLGQGPEFLTYFQNEAQLEKSRLLSDRFSAERPKGSFSTLEIQRTEQGDSAMYLCASSLIGGGRQETQYFGPGTRLLVL.